This TCR beta chain stems from a study of blood T cell repertoires in COVID-19 (dated by TCRdb to 2018 to 2021). Study-wide context: Samples from collaborators originated in the United States, Italy and Spain and spanned both the acute and convalescent phases of COVID-19. The prospective study material was composed of cDNA or gDNA derived from T cells, B-cell-depleted T cells, or PBMCs. A freely available public database, intended as a resource for researchers studying the immune response to SARS-CoV-2, is where the repertoires were released. Where available, HLA class I and class II types were obtained from metadata supplied by the sample provider rather than from assay-based typing. The sample metadata nearly always contained a de-identified subject ID, COVID-19 status, age in years and sex. The samples were drawn from two sources: the first 160 participants of the ongoing ImmuneRACE study, and 1,000 to 1,500 subjects contributed by 6 global collaborators. Deeply sampled blood TCRbeta repertoires from subjects exposed to, actively infected with, or recovered from COVID-19 were included in the dataset. Results and caveats for the whole study, not just this receptor: The quantity of clinical and demographic metadata differed by source and by participant and was supplied without curation.

One collaborating source in Seattle enrolled patients during active infection and followed them longitudinally through the course of disease. The collaborating institutions used their own protocols to collect whole blood in K2EDTA tubes. For TCRbeta analysis, collaborators shipped samples in one of three forms: frozen whole blood, isolated PBMCs, or DNA extracted from either of those sample types. Points on this clone: Its antigen specificity is not known. No base quality information exists; no much larger clone differs at one position.

CDR1 is given as SGHRS and CDR2 as YFSETQ, both from the germline V gene. V ends up 0 bases short and J 6 bases short, with an unmatched junction base count of 5. Including cysteine and phenylalanine, the CDR3 has 15 amino acids. CDR3 DNA is the only sequence kept; it has 45 bases, read in frame from the first base. TCRbeta CDR3 regions were amplified from genomic DNA using the immunoSEQ Assay, a bias-controlled multiplex PCR. The study's processing was this. Within the assay, amplification of reference gene primers was used to estimate how many nucleated cells each sample contained. To quantify the absolute abundance of each unique TCRbeta CDR3 rearrangement, sequence reads were collapsed and filtered. For each sample, productive Simpson clonality was calculated as the square root of Simpson's diversity index across productive rearrangements. Sourced from immuneACCESS, this table was stored by TCRdb with only in-frame sequences that have V and J called. A share of the clones is absent; for the studies checked, an unresolved V gene accounts for under half, and the remainder has no known explanation. D and trimming were read from the DNA, whereas the V and J calls and clone size are those reported in that table. The sample records around 300,000 clones, nearly 90% of which are singletons. In total, the top ten clones hold 0.95% to 1.3% of the sample.

Sample: peripheral blood. The rearranged segments are TRBV5-1 and TRBJ1-2, with 10 junctional bases fitting TRBD1. The sequence was collected from a woman aged 40-49 years with COVID-19, enrolled during active disease. The CDR3 protein is CASSLAIGQGDGYTF. Read as DNA, the sequence is TGCGCCAGCAGCTTGGCCATTGGACAGGGGGATGGCTACACCTTC. The full variable domain, with segments outside the CDR3 supplied by the reference TRBV5-1 and TRBJ1-2 proteins, appears as KAGVTQTPRYLIKTRGQQVTLSCSPISGHRSVSWYQQTPGQGLQFLFEYFSETQRNKGNFPGRFSGRQFSNSRSEMNVSTLELGDSALYLCASSLAIGQGDGYTFGSGTRLTVV.